This passage covers 22 T cell receptor beta chains from one sample sequenced in a study of T-cell reconstitution after alpha-beta-depleted transplantation in children. During its preparation, the TCRbeta library received unique molecular identifiers. TCRdb itself ran the PCR reads through MiXCR, one entry per CDR3 protein. The sample lists over 200,000 distinct CDR3 sequences; 9.5% to 13% were seen once. The sequenced sample was PBMCs, obtained before TCRalphabeta/CD19-depleted stem cell transplant. The receptors shown here come from a child less than two years old with acute myeloid leukemia, due to receive a stem cell transplant.

Many counts were recorded for this clonotype. The chain couples TRBV20-1 to TRBJ2-5; TRBD1 matches at 9 bases. This CDR3 is built from 14 residues. Germline loops: CDR1 DFQATT, CDR2 SNEGSKA (reference sequence). The J segment lost 4 bases and the V segment lost 4 bases, leaving 7 bases of the junction unmatched. DNA for the CDR3: TGCAGTGCTATTCAGGACAGGGGATCAGAGACCCAGTACTTC. Translated, it gives CSAIQDRGSETQYF.

With regard to this clonotype: A much larger clone lies a single base off, so this may be a read error. The chain combines TRBV11-2 with TRBJ2-2, with unresolved D. This CDR3 region has 14 residues. The V gene's germline CDR1 is SGHAT and CDR2 FQNNGV. The CDR3 DNA sequence: TGTGTCAGCAGCTTAGTTCCTCTTACCGGGGAGCTGTTTTTT. This gives the protein CVSSLVPLTGELFF.

Ten or more counts support this clonotype. The V and J genes are TRBV12-3 or TRBV12-4 and TRBJ2-2; 7 bases map to TRBD1. This CDR3 is built from 14 residues. V lost 5 bases and J lost 4; bases outside the gene matches: 4. CDR3 sequence reads: CASSMTGITGELFF. In nucleotides, the CDR3 is TGTGCCAGCAGTATGACAGGGATCACCGGGGAGCTGTTTTTT.

This clonotype was seen many times. The chain is built from TRBV12-3 or TRBV12-4 and TRBJ1-5; TRBD1 might be the D (6 bases). V lost 8 bases and J 8 bases, leaving 22 bases between the germline ends. This CDR3 is built from 15 residues. The CDR3 coding sequence is TGTGCCAGCTCCCTTGATATAAGGGGGTTTGAGCCCCAGCATTTT. Translated, it gives CASSLDIRGFEPQHF.

This clonotype has ten or more counts. Here the CDR3 DNA reads TGCAGTGCTCTCCGGGAGCCCCACGAGCAGTACTTC. It yields the protein CSALREPHEQYF. The chain employs TRBV20-1 and TRBJ2-7; possible D gene TRBD2, 6 bases. V was trimmed by 5 bases and J by 5 bases, leaving 13 bases between them. Germline V gives CDR1 DFQATT, CDR2 SNEGSKA (reference sequence). The CDR3 is 12 residues long.

This clonotype was observed at least ten times. This chain links TRBV24-1 with TRBJ2-2; TRBD2 agrees at 9 bases. The V and J ends lost 5 bases and 7 bases, in that order; junction bases with no gene match: 7. This CDR3 is built from 15 residues. CDR1 KGHDR and CDR2 SFDVKD come from the germline V gene. The CDR3 region has the DNA TGTGCCACCAGTGCTCCGGCGGGGGGGGACGGGGAGCTGTTTTTT. Encoded protein: CATSAPAGGDGELFF.

This clonotype has a count of ten or more. The gene calls are TRBV19 and TRBJ2-7, with TRBD1 as a possible D gene (7 bases). V lost 4 bases and J 3 bases, leaving 13 bases between the germline ends. CDR3 size: 14 residues. Germline V CDR1 and CDR2: LNHDA, SQIVND (reference sequence). The CDR3 is CASSKPGGNYEQYF. DNA of the CDR3: TGTGCCAGTAGTAAGCCAGGGGGGAACTACGAGCAGTACTTC.

This clonotype was counted ten times or more. The gene calls are TRBV10-3 and TRBJ2-7, with 9 positions matching TRBD2. CDR1 is ENHRY, CDR2 SYGVKD, per germline. J lost 0 bases, V lost 10 bases, and 4 bases had no gene match. The CDR3 length is 13 residues. The DNA for the CDR3 is TGTGCCACCTTAGCGGGGGACTCCTACGAGCAGTACTTC. Amino acids: CATLAGDSYEQYF.

This clonotype occurred many times. The chain is built from TRBV30 and TRBJ2-1; 8 nucleotides agree with TRBD2. The CDR3 length is 15 residues. Germline lookup yields CDR1 GTSNPN and CDR2 SVGIG (reference sequence). With 5 bases clipped from V and 4 bases from J, the junction kept 10 bases outside the gene matches. CDR3 region: CAWRLLAVPYNEQFF. The CDR3 coding sequence is TGTGCCTGGCGCCTACTAGCGGTTCCTTACAATGAGCAGTTCTTC.

The table lists this clonotype with many counts. V is TRBV7-9 and J is TRBJ2-1; D unresolved. Germline-derived CDR1 and CDR2 are SEHNR and FQNEAQ (reference sequence). The CDR3 extends over 12 amino acids. Deletions cut 5 bases from V and 11 bases from J, with 13 bases between. The CDR3 is CASSKDHFQQFF. CDR3 coding DNA: TGTGCCAGCAGCAAGGACCATTTTCAGCAGTTCTTC.

V and J are TRBV20-1 and TRBJ1-5; 7 nucleotides match TRBD1. The V and J ends lost 3 bases and 3 bases, in that order; junction bases with no gene match: 11. Germline lookup yields CDR1 DFQATT and CDR2 SNEGSKA (reference sequence). The CDR3 totals 16 residues. CDR3 DNA sequence: TGCAGTGCTAGGCCGACGACGGGACAGCCCAATCAGCCCCAGCATTTT. This translates into CSARPTTGQPNQPQHF.

This clonotype turned up a few times. The genes are TRBV4-3 and TRBJ1-1; D is possibly TRBD1 (5 bases). Trimming stripped 0 bases from V and 10 bases from J, with 15 bases between. The length of the CDR3 is 14 residues. From germline, CDR1 is LGHNA and CDR2 YSLEER. CDR3 nucleotide sequence: TGCGCCAGCAGCCAAGATAAAAGGGACTACGGAGCTTTCTTT. Encoded protein: CASSQDKRDYGAFF.

This clonotype was picked up many times. The chain carries TRBV6-1 and TRBJ1-3; TRBD1 is a possible D gene (5 bases). V lost 10 bases and J lost 0, with 19 bases in between. The CDR3 covers 16 residues. Looked up from germline, CDR1 is MNHNS and CDR2 is SASEGT. The CDR3 nucleotides read TGTGCCACCCTGGGACTTCCCAGCAGCTCTGGAAACACCATATATTTT. Encoded protein: CATLGLPSSSGNTIYF.

This clonotype has at least ten counts. This chain joins TRBV25-1 and TRBJ1-6; weak D call: TRBD1 (5 bases). The germline CDR1 and CDR2 sequences are MGHDK and SYGVNS. V dropped 10 bases and J dropped 8 bases, with 15 bases sitting between them. The CDR3 sequence is 13 residues long. CDR3: CATRRGTDSPLHF. For the CDR3, the DNA is TGTGCCACACGGAGGGGTACGGATTCACCCCTCCACTTT.

This clonotype has a count of ten or more. This sequence joins TRBV18 and TRBJ2-7; 7 bases are shared with TRBD1. The CDR3 consists of 14 residues. V lost 3 bases to trimming and J lost 4 bases; unmatched junction nucleotides: 6. Germline assignment: CDR1 KGHSH and CDR2 LQKENI. The CDR3 here is CASSPRDSRYEQYF. CDR3 nucleotides: TGTGCCAGCTCACCGAGGGACAGCAGGTACGAGCAGTACTTC.

The chain has TRBV20-1 and TRBJ2-7; D is unresolved. Germline assignment: CDR1 DFQATT and CDR2 SNEGSKA (reference sequence). This CDR3 is built from 11 residues. Trimming removed 5 bases at V and 2 bases at J, with 7 bases between. The chain's CDR3 is CSAPLTYEQYF. Written as DNA, the CDR3 is TGCAGTGCTCCCTTAACCTACGAGCAGTACTTC.

Many counts were recorded for this clonotype. This rearrangement joins TRBV7-7 to TRBJ2-5; D is ambiguous. This CDR3 has 15 amino acids. Germline loops: CDR1 SSHAT, CDR2 FNYEAQ (reference sequence). Between the trimmed V and J ends, which lost 3 bases and 4 bases, there was a span of 15 bases. CDR3 nucleotides: TGTGCCAGCAGCTTGGGAAGACTGCCCCGAGAGACCCAGTACTTC. Translating gives CASSLGRLPRETQYF.

This clonotype showed up many times. The chain is built from TRBV20-1 and TRBJ1-5, with D maybe TRBD1 (6 bases). V shed 0 bases and J shed 1 base, with 13 bases lying between them. This CDR3 is 16 amino acids long. CDR1 DFQATT and CDR2 SNEGSKA come from the germline V gene (reference sequence). As DNA, the CDR3 is TGCAGTGCTAGAGATCTTAGGGGGGGGAGCAATCAGCCCCAGCATTTT. It yields the protein CSARDLRGGSNQPQHF.

In its sample, this clonotype was seen a few times. The chain couples TRBV19 to TRBJ1-5; D perhaps matches TRBD1 (5 bases). V lost 6 bases to trimming and J lost 9 bases, with 15 bases between them. Germline lookup yields CDR1 LNHDA and CDR2 SQIVND (reference sequence). The CDR3 is made up of 13 amino acids. In nucleotides, the CDR3 is TGTGCCAGTAGCCGACAGTACGAGGGGCCCCAGCATTTT. This encodes CASSRQYEGPQHF.

This chain connects TRBV21-1 to TRBJ1-2; the table's D call, TRBD1, has no DNA check behind it. TRBV21-1 is termed a pseudogene. This CDR3 is built from 11 residues. CDR3 DNA: TGTGCCAGCAGCACCCCCCCTTGCTACACCTTC. It is translated as CASSTPPCYTF.

This clonotype has ten or more counts. The chain combines TRBV5-5 with TRBJ2-5; TRBD2 agrees at 7 bases. The germline gives CDR1 SGHKS, CDR2 YYEKEE (reference sequence). J gave up 5 bases and V 2 bases, and 9 bases lay outside the gene matches. The CDR3 is 15 amino acids. The CDR3 bases are TGTGCCAGCAGCTTAGTGGGAGGGGAGGGCGAGACCCAGTACTTC. It translates to CASSLVGGEGETQYF.

This clonotype was detected many times. CDR3 bases: TGTGCCAGCAGTGGACAGGGGACATCCTACGAGCAGTACTTC. It yields the protein CASSGQGTSYEQYF. This rearrangement joins TRBV2 to TRBJ2-7, with TRBD1 matching 8 bases. Germline V CDR1 and CDR2: SNHLY, FYNNEI. The CDR3 has 14 residues. V lost 4 bases to trimming and J lost 1 base; unmatched junction nucleotides: 3.